Following are 27 T cell receptor beta chains from one sample sequenced in a study of shared clonotypes between healthy human individuals. Clones were sequenced by immunoSEQ multiplex PCR, and TCRdb holds only the in-frame ones, with some missing. Among roughly 2.2 million clones, around 90% were seen once, and the ten largest hold roughly 0.34%. Sequencing was performed on naive CD4+ T cells from PBMCs. Noted subset: CD45RA+ positively selected. The receptors derive from a man aged 18-30 years in good health. Some clones in this sample may be carry-over from other donors' samples.

The chain carries TRBV7-6 and TRBJ2-3; D is possibly TRBD1 or TRBD2 (5 bases each). V lost 4 bases and J 3 bases, leaving 8 bases between the germline ends. Germline V gene lookup returns CDR1 SGHVS and CDR2 FNYEAQ. The CDR3 extends over 13 amino acids. The CDR3 DNA follows: TGTGCCAGCAGCTCAGAGGGGACAGATACGCAGTATTTT. It encodes CASSSEGTDTQYF.

The chain carries TRBV4-1 and TRBJ2-7; 8 bases are shared with TRBD2. The germline CDR1 and CDR2 sequences are MGHRA and YSYEKL. The CDR3 spans 14 residues. J lost 3 bases, V lost 1 base, and 2 bases had no gene match. The CDR3 sequence is CASSQASGSYEQYF. CDR3 sequence (DNA): TGCGCCAGCAGCCAAGCGAGCGGGAGCTACGAGCAGTACTTC.

This clone came up a few times. CDR3 sequence (DNA): TGTGCCAGCAGCTATCGGACAGGGAGGAACACTGAAGCTTTCTTT. Its protein is CASSYRTGRNTEAFF. The chain carries TRBV7-2 and TRBJ1-1; 8 bases line up with TRBD1. Looked up from germline, CDR1 is SGHTA and CDR2 is FQGNSA. With V trimmed by 4 bases and J by 1 base, 5 bases remained unmatched. The CDR3 contains 15 residues.

This clone was seen a single time. The J gene is TRBJ2-1, the V gene TRBV4-1; D uncertain. The germline V gene has CDR1 MGHRA and CDR2 YSYEKL. This CDR3 has 14 residues. The germline V and J ends were trimmed by 1 base and 5 bases, with 9 bases remaining between them. The CDR3 sequence: CASSQVTGNNEQFF. Written as DNA, the CDR3 is TGCGCCAGCAGCCAAGTTACGGGTAACAATGAGCAGTTCTTC.

The chain has TRBV28 and TRBJ2-7, with 11 bases lining up with TRBD2. The CDR3 contains 18 residues. Germline loops: CDR1 MDHEN, CDR2 SYDVKM. V lost 5 bases to trimming and J lost 2 bases; unmatched junction nucleotides: 14. The CDR3 DNA reads as TGTGCCAGCAGTCCCCCCCCGGGGCGACTAGCGGGGACCTACGAGCAGTACTTC. As protein: CASSPPPGRLAGTYEQYF.

J is TRBJ1-2 and V is TRBV19; tentative D call: TRBD1 (5 bases). From germline, CDR1 is LNHDA and CDR2 SQIVND (reference sequence). The CDR3 is 12 amino acids. Trimming took 5 bases from V and 4 from J, leaving 8 bases between them. CDR3 sequence: CASSEGLYGYTF. As DNA, the CDR3 is TGTGCCAGTAGTGAGGGACTCTATGGCTACACCTTC.

The genes are TRBV18 and TRBJ2-1; 7 bases are shared with TRBD2. Germline assignment: CDR1 KGHSH and CDR2 LQKENI. V was clipped by 2 bases and J by 3 bases; unmatched bases: 13. The CDR3 runs 18 residues. CDR3 in amino acids: CASSPRKTSRTIYNEQFF. CDR3 coding DNA: TGTGCCAGCTCACCAAGGAAGACTAGCCGCACTATCTACAATGAGCAGTTCTTC.

DNA for the CDR3: TGCGCCAGCAGCTTGACGCACTCTGGAAACACCATATATTTT. Its protein product is CASSLTHSGNTIYF. V is TRBV5-1 and J is TRBJ1-3; D ambiguous. Trimming took 1 base from V and 0 from J, leaving 5 bases between them. Germline V lookup: CDR1 SGHRS, CDR2 YFSETQ. The CDR3 is 14 amino acids. Using reference TRBV5-1 and TRBJ1-3 for the parts outside the CDR3, the full variable domain is KAGVTQTPRYLIKTRGQQVTLSCSPISGHRSVSWYQQTPGQGLQFLFEYFSETQRNKGNFPGRFSGRQFSNSRSEMNVSTLELGDSALYLCASSLTHSGNTIYFGEGSWLTVV.

The J gene is TRBJ2-7, the V gene TRBV16; tentatively, D is TRBD1 or TRBD2 (5 bases each). Germline assignment: CDR1 KGHSY and CDR2 FQNENV. CDR3 length equals 14 residues. The V end was cut by 6 bases, the J end by 2 bases, with 14 bases between. The CDR3 DNA sequence: TGTGCCAGCAGTACCGGGACCGCACCCTACGAGCAGTACTTC. Protein: CASSTGTAPYEQYF.

This chain connects TRBV30 to TRBJ1-4; 8 bases agree with TRBD1. This CDR3 spans 14 amino acids. CDR1 GTSNPN and CDR2 SVGIG come from the germline V gene (reference sequence). After removal of 2 bases from V and 12 bases from J, the junction contained 11 bases not matched to a gene. The CDR3 reads CAWSFGQGSGELFF. CDR3 sequence (DNA): TGTGCCTGGAGTTTCGGACAGGGTTCGGGTGAACTGTTTTTT.

The CDR3 DNA follows: TGTGCCAGCAAGGAGGGGGATACGCAGTATTTT. This sequence encodes CASKEGDTQYF. The rearrangement joins TRBV2 to TRBJ2-3; TRBD2 is a possible D gene (6 bases). CDR1 and CDR2 (germline): SNHLY, FYNNEI. V lost 7 bases to trimming and J lost 6 bases, with 8 bases between them. The CDR3 contains 11 residues. Supplemented by reference TRBV2 and TRBJ2-3, the full variable domain reads EPEVTQTPSHQVTQMGQEVILRCVPISNHLYFYWYRQILGQKVEFLVSFYNNEISEKSEIFDDQFSVERPDGSNFTLKIRSTKLEDSAMYFCASKEGDTQYFGPGTRLTVL.

V and J are TRBV5-1 and TRBJ2-1, with 8 nucleotides matching TRBD2. V lost 5 bases and J lost 2; bases outside the gene matches: 12. The CDR3 has 17 residues. The V gene's germline CDR1 is SGHRS and CDR2 YFSETQ. The CDR3 DNA reads as TGCGCCAGCAGTCAGGGGTGGCGGGAGGACCCCTACAATGAGCAGTTCTTC. Its protein product is CASSQGWREDPYNEQFF.

This clone has only a few counts. The chain is built from TRBV7-9 and TRBJ2-7; the D is unclear. V was pared by 5 bases and J by 6 bases, with 8 bases between. The CDR3 contains 11 residues. CDR1 is SEHNR and CDR2 is FQNEAQ in the germline V gene (reference sequence). CDR3 nucleotides: TGTGCCAGCAGCGACTCCGGCGAGCAGTACTTC. This codes for CASSDSGEQYF.

V and J are TRBV7-3 and TRBJ2-1, with D possibly being TRBD2 (6 bases). Per the germline V gene, CDR1 is SGHTA and CDR2 is FQGTGA. V was cut by 1 base and J by 2 bases, with 12 bases left in between. CDR3 length: 16 amino acids. The CDR3: CASSLRGVPAYNEQFF. DNA for the CDR3: TGTGCCAGCAGCTTAAGGGGGGTTCCGGCCTACAATGAGCAGTTCTTC.

The gene calls are TRBV5-4 and TRBJ2-7; TRBD2 matches 9 bases. The CDR3 is made up of 17 amino acids. V dropped 0 bases and J dropped 2; count of bases not matched to a gene: 9. Looked up from germline, CDR1 is SGHNT and CDR2 is YYREEE (reference sequence). The CDR3 protein is CASSLAAAAGGTYEQYF. In nucleotides, the CDR3 is TGTGCCAGCAGCTTGGCCGCCGCGGCGGGAGGGACCTACGAGCAGTACTTC.

The chain has TRBV28 and TRBJ2-5; perhaps TRBD1 as D (7 bases). The CDR3 runs 15 residues. Looked up from germline, CDR1 is MDHEN and CDR2 is SYDVKM. Trimming took off 6 bases at V and 2 bases at J, with 16 bases between the two ends. The DNA for the CDR3 is TGTGCCAGCAGAAACTTCAGGGGGGAGCAAGAGACCCAGTACTTC. This codes for CASRNFRGEQETQYF.

The V and J genes are TRBV5-6 and TRBJ1-6, with D hard to call. Germline CDR1 SGHDT, CDR2 YYEEEE. V lost 4 bases and J 0 bases, leaving 8 bases between the germline ends. The CDR3 consists of 15 residues. This chain's CDR3 is CASSRRGSYNSPLHF. The DNA for the CDR3 is TGTGCCAGCAGCCGGCGTGGCTCCTATAATTCACCCCTCCACTTT. The variable domain in full, with the rest retrieved from reference TRBV5-6 and TRBJ1-6, is DAGVTQSPTHLIKTRGQQVTLRCSPKSGHDTVSWYQQALGQGPQFIFQYYEEEERQRGNFPDRFSGHQFPNYSSELNVNALLLGDSALYLCASSRRGSYNSPLHFGNGTRLTVT.

The sample holds a few counts of this clone. Distinct nucleotide sequences in the sample also encode this CDR3. V is TRBV28 and J is TRBJ1-2; no definite D call. This CDR3 region has 12 residues. From germline, CDR1 is MDHEN and CDR2 SYDVKM. V was cut by 6 bases and J by 2 bases, with 7 bases left in between. CDR3 in DNA: TGTGCCAGCAGCCCCGGGAACTATGGCTACACCTTC. Translated, it gives CASSPGNYGYTF.

This sequence joins TRBV28 and TRBJ1-4; D gene ambiguous. Trimming took 5 bases from V and 6 from J, leaving 13 bases between them. Germline CDR1 MDHEN, CDR2 SYDVKM. This CDR3 is 14 amino acids long. In DNA, the CDR3 is TGTGCCAGCAGTCGTGAGCGAGGCGATGAAAAACTGTTTTTT. This translates into CASSRERGDEKLFF. Filled out from reference TRBV28 and TRBJ1-4, the complete variable domain reads DVKVTQSSRYLVKRTGEKVFLECVQDMDHENMFWYRQDPGLGLRLIYFSYDVKMKEKGDIPEGYSVSREKKERFSLILESASTNQTSMYLCASSRERGDEKLFFGSGTQLSVL.

In DNA form, the CDR3 reads TGCAGTGTCCAGGACGACTATGGCTACACCTTC. As protein: CSVQDDYGYTF. This sequence joins TRBV20-1 and TRBJ1-2, with no clear D. V was shortened by 7 bases and J by 3 bases, with 9 bases between the two germline ends. The CDR3 has 11 amino acids. CDR1 is DFQATT and CDR2 is SNEGSKA in the germline V gene (reference sequence).

The genes are TRBV5-1 and TRBJ2-7; D gene ambiguous. Trimming pared 0 bases from V and 2 bases from J, leaving 9 bases between. Germline V gene data show CDR1 as SGHRS and CDR2 as YFSETQ. This CDR3 spans 14 amino acids. The CDR3 sequence: CASSLGAPPYEQYF. As DNA, the CDR3 is TGCGCCAGCAGCTTGGGGGCACCGCCCTACGAGCAGTACTTC. Drawing the rest from reference TRBV5-1 and TRBJ2-7, the complete variable domain is KAGVTQTPRYLIKTRGQQVTLSCSPISGHRSVSWYQQTPGQGLQFLFEYFSETQRNKGNFPGRFSGRQFSNSRSEMNVSTLELGDSALYLCASSLGAPPYEQYFGPGTRLTVT.

Here the CDR3 reads CASGLAGAYNEQFF. The CDR3 DNA is TGTGCCAGCGGGTTAGCGGGAGCCTACAATGAGCAGTTCTTC. The rearrangement links TRBV7-8 to TRBJ2-1, with TRBD2 matching over 9 bases. J lost 2 bases, V lost 8 bases, and 4 bases had no gene match. CDR1 and CDR2 from the germline V gene are SGHVS and FQNEAQ. This CDR3 comprises 14 residues.

The chain carries TRBV13 and TRBJ2-1; 14 nucleotides agree with TRBD2. The germline V gene has CDR1 PRHDT and CDR2 FYEKMQ (reference sequence). The CDR3 consists of 18 residues. Trimming cost V 4 bases and J 1 base; bases outside gene matches: 6. The CDR3 sequence: CASSYGGLAGVSYNEQFF. The CDR3 region has the DNA TGTGCCAGCAGCTATGGGGGACTAGCGGGAGTATCCTACAATGAGCAGTTCTTC. The variable domain in full, with the rest retrieved from reference TRBV13 and TRBJ2-1, is AAGVIQSPRHLIKEKRETATLKCYPIPRHDTVYWYQQGPGQDPQFLISFYEKMQSDKGSIPDRFSAQQFSDYHSELNMSSLELGDSALYFCASSYGGLAGVSYNEQFFGPGTRLTVL.

The V and J genes are TRBV11-2 and TRBJ1-5, with TRBD1 matching over 7 bases. The CDR3 loop spans 15 amino acids. Trimming took 4 bases from V and 9 from J; bases not matched to a gene: 12. Germline CDR1 reads SGHAT; CDR2 reads FQNNGV. CDR3 protein: CASSSREAGGTPQHF. The CDR3 coding sequence is TGTGCCAGCAGCTCCCGGGAGGCAGGGGGGACGCCCCAGCATTTT.

The rearrangement joins TRBV7-3 to TRBJ2-1, with a weak D call TRBD2 (5 bases). The CDR3 extends over 13 amino acids. The germline V gene has CDR1 SGHTA and CDR2 FQGTGA. The V and J ends lost 0 bases and 10 bases respectively, with 10 bases between them. DNA of the CDR3: TGTGCCAGCAGCTTAACTGAGGGTGGGGAGCAGTTCTTC. It encodes CASSLTEGGEQFF.

The chain recombines TRBV7-2 with TRBJ2-7; 8 bases line up with TRBD2. J was trimmed by 5 bases and V by 2 bases; bases with no gene match: 5. This CDR3 has 14 residues. Per the germline V gene, CDR1 is SGHTA and CDR2 is FQGNSA. In DNA form, the CDR3 reads TGTGCCAGCAGCTTAAGGGCCGGGAGGGACGAGCAGTACTTC. It yields the protein CASSLRAGRDEQYF.

This clone occurred once. The chain has TRBV9 and TRBJ1-2; D gene uncertain. Germline lookup yields CDR1 SGDLS and CDR2 YYNGEE. This CDR3 is 15 amino acids long. Trimming left V 0 bases short and J 8 bases short, with 17 bases between. The CDR3 nucleotides are TGTGCCAGCAGCGTAGCTTCTGGGCCTCTAACAGGCTACACCTTC. It specifies CASSVASGPLTGYTF.